What follows are 16 T cell receptor beta chains derived from one specimen sequenced in a study of blood T cell repertoires in COVID-19. The assay was immunoSEQ multiplex PCR, and TCRdb's table has in-frame clones only and misses some. This sample has about 56,000 clones; about 91% occur once, and the top ten carry around two fifths. Material: peripheral blood. These receptor sequences come from a woman aged 55-75 years with COVID-19, enrolled during active disease.

The chain recombines TRBV12-3 or TRBV12-4 with TRBJ1-2; TRBD1 matches at 8 bases. Losses at the gene ends were 7 bases for V and 8 bases for J; bases not matched to a gene: 9. CDR3 length: 13 residues. Here the CDR3 reads CASTLRDRSGYTF. DNA for the CDR3: TGTGCCAGCACCTTAAGGGACAGGAGCGGCTACACCTTC.

The genes are TRBV5-1 and TRBJ2-3; 8 bases match TRBD2. The J segment lost 2 bases and the V segment lost 7 bases, leaving 6 bases of the junction unmatched. Germline-derived CDR1 and CDR2 are SGHRS and YFSETQ. The CDR3 has 14 amino acids. CDR3 DNA sequence: TGCGCCAGCGCCCCCGGGGGGGACACAGATACGCAGTATTTT. It encodes CASAPGGDTDTQYF.

The V and J genes are TRBV19 and TRBJ2-1; D is possibly TRBD1 (5 bases). CDR1 is LNHDA and CDR2 is SQIVND in the germline V gene (reference sequence). V lost 1 base and J lost 8, with 12 bases in between. The CDR3 is 14 amino acids. The CDR3 sequence is CASSIGSRVDEQFF. The CDR3 nucleotides are TGTGCCAGTAGTATAGGATCCAGGGTAGATGAGCAGTTCTTC. The full variable domain, in which reference TRBV19 and TRBJ2-1 provide the parts outside the CDR3, is DGGITQSPKYLFRKEGQNVTLSCEQNLNHDAMYWYRQDPGQGLRLIYYSQIVNDFQKGDIAEGYSVSREKKESFPLTVTSAQKNPTAFYLCASSIGSRVDEQFFGPGTRLTVL.

The chain carries TRBV7-9 and TRBJ1-1, with D uncertain. Trimming shortened V by 5 bases and J by 1 base, and 11 bases separated the two germline ends. The CDR3 covers 14 residues. CDR1 and CDR2 (germline): SEHNR, FQNEAQ (reference sequence). The CDR3 nucleotides read TGTGCCAGCAGCCCAATTGGAGGGAACACTGAAGCTTTCTTT. Amino acids: CASSPIGGNTEAFF.

J is TRBJ2-3 and V is TRBV7-2; 8 bases line up with TRBD2. Looked up from germline, CDR1 is SGHTA and CDR2 is FQGNSA. The J segment lost 4 bases and the V segment lost 5 bases, leaving 8 bases of the junction unmatched. This CDR3 spans 15 amino acids. CDR3 sequence reads: CASSRSGMGADTQYF. In nucleotides, the CDR3 is TGTGCCAGCAGCCGTAGCGGGATGGGGGCAGATACGCAGTATTTT.

This clone was seen only once. The genes are TRBV4-3 and TRBJ2-3; TRBD2 is a possible D gene (6 bases). There are 15 residues in the CDR3. The germline gives CDR1 LGHNA, CDR2 YSLEER. V lost 0 bases, J lost 3 bases, and 10 bases lay in between. The DNA of the CDR3 is TGCGCCAGCAGCCAAGAGTCCGCGGGGACAGATACGCAGTATTTT. It encodes CASSQESAGTDTQYF.

The rearrangement uses TRBV7-9 and TRBJ2-3; D call uncertain. The V end was cut by 4 bases, the J end by 2 bases, with 4 bases between. CDR3 size: 12 residues. Germline V lookup: CDR1 SEHNR, CDR2 FQNEAQ (reference sequence). The CDR3 here is CASSSLTDTQYF. DNA of the CDR3: TGTGCCAGCAGCTCCCTCACAGATACGCAGTATTTT.

V is TRBV7-9 and J is TRBJ2-1, with TRBD2 identical over 8 bases. V shed 3 bases and J 8 bases; nucleotides not matched to a gene: 9. The germline V gene has CDR1 SEHNR and CDR2 FQNEAQ (reference sequence). This CDR3 comprises 15 residues. CDR3: CASSFSGKAFDEQFF. CDR3 in DNA: TGTGCCAGCAGCTTTAGCGGGAAGGCCTTCGATGAGCAGTTCTTC.

The V and J genes are TRBV7-2 and TRBJ2-2; D is possibly TRBD1 (7 bases). V shed 1 base and J shed 4 bases, with 16 bases lying between them. The germline V gene has CDR1 SGHTA and CDR2 FQGNSA. The CDR3 contains 17 residues. The CDR3: CASSLGVGQGGTGELFF. DNA of the CDR3: TGTGCCAGCAGCTTAGGGGTTGGGCAGGGGGGCACCGGGGAGCTGTTTTTT.

This clone occurred once. This chain connects TRBV6-5 to TRBJ1-1; D ambiguous. The ends were cut back, 8 bases at V and 5 bases at J, with 21 bases in the middle. The CDR3 contains 15 residues. Germline lookup yields CDR1 MNHEY and CDR2 SVGAGI. The CDR3 sequence is CASLIQPKSGTEAFF. In DNA, the CDR3 is TGTGCCAGCCTAATCCAGCCCAAATCAGGTACTGAAGCTTTCTTT.

The chain has TRBV2 and TRBJ1-5; a weak D match, TRBD1 (5 bases). This CDR3 has 15 residues. Looked up from germline, CDR1 is SNHLY and CDR2 is FYNNEI. V lost 6 bases and J lost 0, with 12 bases in between. Here the CDR3 DNA reads TGTGCCAGCAGCCCAGGGCCGGATAGCAATCAGCCCCAGCATTTT. This codes for CASSPGPDSNQPQHF.

V and J are TRBV5-4 and TRBJ2-5; 11 bases are shared with TRBD2. The CDR3 loop spans 16 amino acids. Germline-derived CDR1 and CDR2 are SGHNT and YYREEE (reference sequence). V lost 3 bases to trimming and J lost 5 bases; unmatched junction nucleotides: 9. The CDR3 sequence is CASSSLTSGATETQYF. DNA of the CDR3: TGTGCCAGCAGCTCCCTGACTAGCGGGGCAACGGAGACCCAGTACTTC.

This clone was observed a single time. The chain employs TRBV7-9 and TRBJ2-1; D not resolved. The germline V gene encodes CDR1 SEHNR and CDR2 FQNEAQ (reference sequence). V lost 2 bases to trimming and J lost 5 bases, with 13 bases between them. The CDR3 consists of 15 residues. CDR3 region: CASSLTAGFHNEQFF. The DNA for the CDR3 is TGTGCCAGCAGCTTAACCGCAGGATTCCACAATGAGCAGTTCTTC.

V and J are TRBV4-3 and TRBJ2-1; D gene unclear. The CDR3 runs to 16 residues. CDR1 is LGHNA and CDR2 is YSLEER in the germline V gene. V shed 0 bases and J shed 0 bases, with 9 bases lying between them. The CDR3 bases are TGCGCCAGCAGCCAAGATCTCGGTAACTCCTACAATGAGCAGTTCTTC. Translation: CASSQDLGNSYNEQFF.

The J gene is TRBJ2-3, the V gene TRBV19; TRBD1 matches 11 bases. CDR1 and CDR2 (germline): LNHDA, SQIVND (reference sequence). CDR3 length equals 16 residues. V dropped 6 bases and J dropped 1; count of bases not matched to a gene: 6. Here the CDR3 DNA reads TGTGCCAGTAGCCGGACAGGGGGCGTCGGCACAGATACGCAGTATTTT. Protein product: CASSRTGGVGTDTQYF.

The chain joins TRBV5-1 to TRBJ2-2; D gene uncertain. CDR1 SGHRS and CDR2 YFSETQ come from the germline V gene. V lost 2 bases, J lost 5 bases, and 13 bases lay in between. The CDR3 loop spans 15 amino acids. CDR3 loop: CASSLSPSITGELFF. The DNA for the CDR3 is TGCGCCAGCAGCTTAAGCCCGTCGATAACCGGGGAGCTGTTTTTT. The full variable domain, its missing parts supplied by reference TRBV5-1 and TRBJ2-2, is KAGVTQTPRYLIKTRGQQVTLSCSPISGHRSVSWYQQTPGQGLQFLFEYFSETQRNKGNFPGRFSGRQFSNSRSEMNVSTLELGDSALYLCASSLSPSITGELFFGEGSRLTVL.